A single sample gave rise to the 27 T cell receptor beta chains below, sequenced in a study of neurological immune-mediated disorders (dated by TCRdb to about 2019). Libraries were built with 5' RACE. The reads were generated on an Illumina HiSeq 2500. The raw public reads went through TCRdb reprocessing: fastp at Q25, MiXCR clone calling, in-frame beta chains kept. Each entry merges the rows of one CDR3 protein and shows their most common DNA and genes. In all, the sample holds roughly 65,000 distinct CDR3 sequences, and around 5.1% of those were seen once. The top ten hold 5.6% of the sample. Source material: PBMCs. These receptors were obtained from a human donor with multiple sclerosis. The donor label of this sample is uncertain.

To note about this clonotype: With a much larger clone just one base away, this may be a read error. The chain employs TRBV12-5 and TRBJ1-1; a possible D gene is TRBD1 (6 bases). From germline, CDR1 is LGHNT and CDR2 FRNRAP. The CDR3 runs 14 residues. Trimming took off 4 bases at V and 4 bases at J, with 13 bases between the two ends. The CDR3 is CASGSGHMSTEAFF. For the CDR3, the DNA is TGTGCTAGTGGTTCGGGACATATGAGCACTGAAGCTTTCTTT.

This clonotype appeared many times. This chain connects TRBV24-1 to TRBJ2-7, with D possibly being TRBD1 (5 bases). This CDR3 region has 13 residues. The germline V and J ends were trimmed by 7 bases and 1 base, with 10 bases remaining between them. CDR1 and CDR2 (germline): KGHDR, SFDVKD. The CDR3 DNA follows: TGTGCCACCAGGCTAGGGGATTCCTACGAGCAGTACTTC. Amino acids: CATRLGDSYEQYF.

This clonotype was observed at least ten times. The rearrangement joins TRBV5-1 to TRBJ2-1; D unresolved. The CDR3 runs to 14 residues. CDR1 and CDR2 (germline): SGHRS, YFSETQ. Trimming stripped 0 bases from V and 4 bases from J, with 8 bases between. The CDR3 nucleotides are TGCGCCAGCAGCTTGGGGGTTGGGTACAATGAGCAGTTCTTC. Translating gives CASSLGVGYNEQFF.

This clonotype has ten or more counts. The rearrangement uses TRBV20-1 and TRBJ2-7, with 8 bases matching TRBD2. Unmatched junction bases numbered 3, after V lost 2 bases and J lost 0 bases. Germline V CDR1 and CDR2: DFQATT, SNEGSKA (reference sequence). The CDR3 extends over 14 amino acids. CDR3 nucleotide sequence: TGCAGTGCTAGAAAGCGGGGGTACTCCTACGAGCAGTACTTC. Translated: CSARKRGYSYEQYF.

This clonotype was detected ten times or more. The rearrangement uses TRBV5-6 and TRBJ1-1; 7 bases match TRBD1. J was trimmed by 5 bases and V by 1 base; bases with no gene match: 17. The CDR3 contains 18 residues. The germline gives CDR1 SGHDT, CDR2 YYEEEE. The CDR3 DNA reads TGTGCCAGCAGCTTGAGGGGGGGCGGTGCGTGGGACAGAACTGAAGCTTTCTTT. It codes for CASSLRGGGAWDRTEAFF.

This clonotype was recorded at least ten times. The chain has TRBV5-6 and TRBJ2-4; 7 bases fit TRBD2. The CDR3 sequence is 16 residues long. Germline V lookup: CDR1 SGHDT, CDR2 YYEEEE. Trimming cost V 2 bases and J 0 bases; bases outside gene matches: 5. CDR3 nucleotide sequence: TGTGCCAGCAGCTTTCGGACTAGTTCAGCCAAAAACATTCAGTACTTC. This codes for CASSFRTSSAKNIQYF. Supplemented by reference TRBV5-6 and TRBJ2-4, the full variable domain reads DAGVTQSPTHLIKTRGQQVTLRCSPKSGHDTVSWYQQALGQGPQFIFQYYEEEERQRGNFPDRFSGHQFPNYSSELNVNALLLGDSALYLCASSFRTSSAKNIQYFGAGTRLSVL.

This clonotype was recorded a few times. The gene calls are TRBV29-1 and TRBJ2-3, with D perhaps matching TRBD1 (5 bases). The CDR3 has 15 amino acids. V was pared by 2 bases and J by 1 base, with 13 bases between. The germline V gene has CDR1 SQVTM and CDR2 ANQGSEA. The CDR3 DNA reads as TGCAGCGTTGAACGGTCAGGGCTGCGCACAGATACGCAGTATTTT. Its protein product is CSVERSGLRTDTQYF.

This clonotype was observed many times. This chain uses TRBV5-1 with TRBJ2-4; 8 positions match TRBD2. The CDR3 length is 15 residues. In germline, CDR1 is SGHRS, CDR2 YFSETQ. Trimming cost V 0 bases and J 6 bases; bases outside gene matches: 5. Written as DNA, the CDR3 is TGCGCCAGCAGCTTGGCCGGGGCGGGGGGAAACATTCAGTACTTC. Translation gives CASSLAGAGGNIQYF.

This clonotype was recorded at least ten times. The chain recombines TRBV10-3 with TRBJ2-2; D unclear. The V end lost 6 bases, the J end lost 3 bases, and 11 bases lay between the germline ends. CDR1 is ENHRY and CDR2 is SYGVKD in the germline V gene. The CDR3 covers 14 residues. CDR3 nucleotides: TGTGCCATCAGCGCGCCGGGTGACACCGGGGAGCTGTTTTTT. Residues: CAISAPGDTGELFF.

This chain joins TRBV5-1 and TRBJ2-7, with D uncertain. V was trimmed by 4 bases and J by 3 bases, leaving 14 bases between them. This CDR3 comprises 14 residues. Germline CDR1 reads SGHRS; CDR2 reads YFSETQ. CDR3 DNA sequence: TGCGCCAGCAGCAAGCTGTGGGCCCACTACGAGCAGTACTTC. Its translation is CASSKLWAHYEQYF.

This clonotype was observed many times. The CDR3 DNA sequence: TGTGCCAGCAGCCCTACAGCGGATGGTGAGCAGTTCTTC. It is translated as CASSPTADGEQFF. J is TRBJ2-1 and V is TRBV5-4; maybe TRBD2 (5 bases). The V end lost 4 bases, the J end lost 9 bases, and 14 bases lay between the germline ends. CDR3 length: 13 residues. CDR1 is SGHNT, CDR2 YYREEE, per germline (reference sequence).

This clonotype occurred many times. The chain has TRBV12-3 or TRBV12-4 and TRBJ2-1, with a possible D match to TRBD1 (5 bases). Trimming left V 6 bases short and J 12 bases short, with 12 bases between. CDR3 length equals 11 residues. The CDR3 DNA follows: TGTGCCAGCAGCCCACATCAGGGGCAGTTCTTC. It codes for CASSPHQGQFF.

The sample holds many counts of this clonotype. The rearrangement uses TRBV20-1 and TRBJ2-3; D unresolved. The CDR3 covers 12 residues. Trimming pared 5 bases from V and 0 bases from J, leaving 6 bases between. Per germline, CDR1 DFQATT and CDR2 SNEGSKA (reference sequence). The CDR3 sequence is CSASASTDTQYF. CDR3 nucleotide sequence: TGCAGTGCTTCGGCTAGCACAGATACGCAGTATTTT.

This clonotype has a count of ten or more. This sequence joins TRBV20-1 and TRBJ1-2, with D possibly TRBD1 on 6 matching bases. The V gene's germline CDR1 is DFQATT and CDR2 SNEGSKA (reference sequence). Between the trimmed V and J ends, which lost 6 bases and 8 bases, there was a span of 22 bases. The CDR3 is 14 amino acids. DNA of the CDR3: TGCAGTGCCCGCACCGGGACAACCCACTCCGGCTACACCTTC. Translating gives CSARTGTTHSGYTF.

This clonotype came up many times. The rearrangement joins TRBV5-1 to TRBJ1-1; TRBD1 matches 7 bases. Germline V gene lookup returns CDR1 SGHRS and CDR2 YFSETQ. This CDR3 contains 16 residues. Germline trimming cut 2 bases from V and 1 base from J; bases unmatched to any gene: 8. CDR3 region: CASSFAPTGSNTEAFF. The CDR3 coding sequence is TGCGCCAGCAGCTTTGCCCCGACAGGGTCGAACACTGAAGCTTTCTTT.

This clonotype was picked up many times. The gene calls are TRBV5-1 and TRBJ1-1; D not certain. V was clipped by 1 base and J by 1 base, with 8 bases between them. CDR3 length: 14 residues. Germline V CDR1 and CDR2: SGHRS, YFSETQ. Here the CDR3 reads CASSLNRPNTEAFF. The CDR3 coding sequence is TGCGCCAGCAGCTTGAACCGGCCGAACACTGAAGCTTTCTTT.

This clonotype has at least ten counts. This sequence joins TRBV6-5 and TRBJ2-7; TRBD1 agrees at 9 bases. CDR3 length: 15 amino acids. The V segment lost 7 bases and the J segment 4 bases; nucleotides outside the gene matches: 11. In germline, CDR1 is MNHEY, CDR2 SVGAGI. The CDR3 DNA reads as TGTGCCAGCACCGATCCGGGACAGGGCTTTTACGAGCAGTACTTC. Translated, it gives CASTDPGQGFYEQYF.

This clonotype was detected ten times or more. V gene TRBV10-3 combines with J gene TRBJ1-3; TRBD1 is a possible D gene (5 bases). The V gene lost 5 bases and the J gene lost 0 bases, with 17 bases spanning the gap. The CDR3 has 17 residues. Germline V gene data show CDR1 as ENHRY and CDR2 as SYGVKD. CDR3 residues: CAISSGTAKGSGNTIYF. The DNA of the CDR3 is TGTGCCATCAGTTCCGGGACCGCAAAGGGCTCTGGAAACACCATATATTTT.

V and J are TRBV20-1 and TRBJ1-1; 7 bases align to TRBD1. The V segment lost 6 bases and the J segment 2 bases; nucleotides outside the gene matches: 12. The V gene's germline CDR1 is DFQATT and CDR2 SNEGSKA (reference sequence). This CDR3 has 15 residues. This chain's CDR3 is CSAPGDSLSNTEAFF. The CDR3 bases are TGCAGTGCCCCCGGGGACAGCCTTTCTAACACTGAAGCTTTCTTT.

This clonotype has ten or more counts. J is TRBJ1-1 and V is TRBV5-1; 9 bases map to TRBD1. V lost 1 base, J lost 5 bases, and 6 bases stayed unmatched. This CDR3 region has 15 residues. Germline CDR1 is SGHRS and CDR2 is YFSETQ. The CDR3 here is CASSLTGGPMTEAFF. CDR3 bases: TGCGCCAGCAGCTTGACAGGGGGCCCCATGACTGAAGCTTTCTTT. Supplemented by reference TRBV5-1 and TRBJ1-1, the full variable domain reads KAGVTQTPRYLIKTRGQQVTLSCSPISGHRSVSWYQQTPGQGLQFLFEYFSETQRNKGNFPGRFSGRQFSNSRSEMNVSTLELGDSALYLCASSLTGGPMTEAFFGQGTRLTVV.

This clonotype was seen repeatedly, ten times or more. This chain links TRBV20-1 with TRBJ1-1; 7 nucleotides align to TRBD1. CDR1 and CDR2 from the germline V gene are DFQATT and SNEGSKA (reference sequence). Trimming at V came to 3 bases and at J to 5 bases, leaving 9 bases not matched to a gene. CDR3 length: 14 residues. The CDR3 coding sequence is TGCAGTGCTAGGGACAGGTCGGGTCGGACTGAAGCTTTCTTT. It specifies CSARDRSGRTEAFF.

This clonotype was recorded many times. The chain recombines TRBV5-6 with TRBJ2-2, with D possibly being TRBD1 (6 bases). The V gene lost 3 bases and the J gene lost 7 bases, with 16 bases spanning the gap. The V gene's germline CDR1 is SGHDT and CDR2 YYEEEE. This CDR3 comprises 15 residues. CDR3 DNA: TGTGCCAGCAGCTCTCGACCAGGGGTGGTCGGGGAGCTGTTTTTT. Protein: CASSSRPGVVGELFF.

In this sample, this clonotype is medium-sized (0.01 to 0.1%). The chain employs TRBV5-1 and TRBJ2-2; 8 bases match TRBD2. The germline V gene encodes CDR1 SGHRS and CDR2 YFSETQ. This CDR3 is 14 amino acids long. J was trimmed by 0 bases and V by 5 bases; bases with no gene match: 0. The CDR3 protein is CASSSGANTGELFF. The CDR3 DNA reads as TGCGCCAGCAGTAGCGGGGCGAACACCGGGGAGCTGTTTTTT.

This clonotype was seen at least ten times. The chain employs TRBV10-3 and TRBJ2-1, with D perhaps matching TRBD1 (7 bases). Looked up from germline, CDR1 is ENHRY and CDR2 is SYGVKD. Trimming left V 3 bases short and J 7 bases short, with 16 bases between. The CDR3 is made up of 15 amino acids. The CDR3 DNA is TGTGCCATCAGTGAAACCGGCAGGGGGGATAATGAGCAGTTCTTC. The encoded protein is CAISETGRGDNEQFF.

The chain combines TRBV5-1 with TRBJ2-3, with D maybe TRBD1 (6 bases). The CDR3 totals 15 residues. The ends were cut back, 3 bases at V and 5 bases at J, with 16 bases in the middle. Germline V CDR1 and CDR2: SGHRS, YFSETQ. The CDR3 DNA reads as TGCGCCAGCAGCTCACCGAGACAGGCGGAAGATACGCAGTATTTT. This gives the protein CASSSPRQAEDTQYF.

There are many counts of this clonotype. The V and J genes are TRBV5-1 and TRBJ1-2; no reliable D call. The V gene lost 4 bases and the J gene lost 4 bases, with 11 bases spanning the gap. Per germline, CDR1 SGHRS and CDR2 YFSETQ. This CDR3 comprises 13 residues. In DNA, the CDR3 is TGCGCCAGCAGCCTAATAGGTCCCTATGGCTACACCTTC. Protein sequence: CASSLIGPYGYTF. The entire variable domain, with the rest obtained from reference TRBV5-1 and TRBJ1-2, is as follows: KAGVTQTPRYLIKTRGQQVTLSCSPISGHRSVSWYQQTPGQGLQFLFEYFSETQRNKGNFPGRFSGRQFSNSRSEMNVSTLELGDSALYLCASSLIGPYGYTFGSGTRLTVV.

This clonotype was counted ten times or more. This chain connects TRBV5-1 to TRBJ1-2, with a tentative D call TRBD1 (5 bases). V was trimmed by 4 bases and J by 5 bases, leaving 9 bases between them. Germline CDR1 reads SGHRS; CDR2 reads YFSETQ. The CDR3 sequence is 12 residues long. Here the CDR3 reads CASSDGGYGYTF. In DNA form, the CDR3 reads TGCGCCAGCAGCGATGGGGGATATGGCTACACCTTC.